This TCR beta chain was sequenced in a study of human T cells and chemical hapten exposure. Study at large: It was small differences in pooled library volume that mainly caused per-sample TCR yields to vary.

This CDR3 is built from 14 residues. Trimming took 4 bases from V and 1 from J, leaving 10 bases between them. TCRdb processed the RACE reads anew with MiXCR; each CDR3 protein has one entry. The sample carries tens of thousands of distinct CDR3 sequences, 8% to 9.5% recorded once. Specified time point: patch test 2, 6 weeks after DPC sensitization. Treatment given: therapeutic diphenylcyclopropenone sensitization with weekly scalp DPC. This clonotype has more than one count but fewer than ten. This chain joins TRBV12-3 or TRBV12-4 and TRBJ1-1; D might be TRBD1 (5 bases). The sequence was obtained from a young man with alopecia areata. Some clones in this sample may be carry-over from other donors' samples. Sample: whole blood, taken in connection with sensitization to the hapten diphenylcyclopropenone (DPC). This chain's CDR3 is CASSSADKNTEAFF. The CDR3 bases are TGTGCCAGCAGTTCCGCGGACAAGAACACTGAAGCTTTCTTT.